The present TCR beta chain was sequenced within a study of cytomegalovirus exposure and HLA in healthy donors. Study findings and constraints: Per a later analysis, HLA-associated TCR beta chains showed more clonal expansion than other, equally common TCR beta chains. A few chains linked to CMV were shown in vitro to be specific for CMV antigens.

The CDR3 consists of 15 residues. CDR1 MNHNS and CDR2 SASEGT come from the germline V gene. The V end lost 6 bases, the J end lost 0 bases, and 15 bases lay between the germline ends. Both 60 Vbeta primers and 13 Jbeta primers went into the PCR. Profiling relied on immunoSEQ multiplex PCR, and the TCRdb table lists in-frame clones only, not all of them. Of 140,000 to 150,000 clones in the sample, more than 75% were seen once. The donors, nominally healthy at sampling, likely had unrecorded immune exposures. About this clone: Its specificity is not known.

The sequence was collected from a man between 35 and 55 years old in good health and CMV-seronegative. The material sequenced was PBMCs. The J gene is TRBJ2-7, the V gene TRBV6-1; perhaps TRBD2 as D (6 bases). Written as DNA, the CDR3 is TGTGCCAGCAGGGCGGGACGGACAAGCTCCTACGAGCAGTACTTC. Translation: CASRAGRTSSYEQYF.